This TCR beta chain was sequenced for a study of blood T cell repertoires in COVID-19. About the research overall: Samples representing acute and convalescent COVID-19 were sourced from the United States, Italy and Spain.

As originally analysed: Estimation of nucleated cell counts relied on the amplification of reference gene primers. Data came from immunoSEQ multiplex PCR; TCRdb stores just in-frame clones and leaves some out. The V and J calls and clone size come from that table; D and trimming were worked out from the DNA. The sample contains 300,000 to 400,000 clones, around 84% of which appear only once. During the 2 weeks before they entered the study, exposed participants had met someone with a PCR-confirmed or clinician-diagnosed COVID-19 case. Sequenced: PBMCs or T cells enriched from blood (not recorded which). This sequence was found in a woman aged 30 to 39 who had been exposed to COVID-19.

The CDR3 sequence is CASSQDQRGNTGELFF. Here the CDR3 DNA reads TGTGCCAGCAGCCAAGATCAGCGGGGGAACACCGGGGAGCTGTTTTTT. This chain connects TRBV3-1 (or the pseudogene TRBV3-2) to TRBJ2-2; 7 bases are a match to TRBD2. CDR3 length equals 16 residues. The V gene's germline CDR1 is LGHDT and CDR2 YNNKEL (reference sequence). Trimming took 0 bases from V and 1 from J; bases not matched to a gene: 2.